The 13 T cell receptor beta chains below all came from one sample that was sequenced in a study of T cells in Graves' hyperthyroidism and ophthalmopathy. Amplification of TCR beta CDR3 regions was performed using RNA transcripts as template. HTBI primers were employed in a first-round RT-PCR of the TCR CDR3. Each CDR3 protein is one row after TCRdb ran MiXCR on the multiplex PCR reads. The table has under 400,000 distinct CDR3 sequences, 15% to 17% seen once. The sequenced material came from blood. These receptors all stem from a young woman with Graves' hyperthyroidism that later progressed to Graves' ophthalmopathy.

This clonotype was recorded at least ten times. V and J are TRBV20-1 and TRBJ2-3; D is unresolved. Trimming removed 6 bases at V and 5 bases at J, with 21 bases between. The CDR3 loop spans 15 amino acids. Germline V gene sequence: CDR1 DFQATT, CDR2 SNEGSKA (reference sequence). CDR3 sequence reads: CSATVDDSSQDTQYF. The CDR3 bases are TGCAGTGCCACTGTCGACGACTCCTCTCAAGATACGCAGTATTTT.

The chain links TRBV24-1 to TRBJ2-3; D may be TRBD1 or TRBD2 (5 bases each). The V gene lost 8 bases and the J gene lost 4 bases, with 12 bases spanning the gap. CDR1 and CDR2 (germline): KGHDR, SFDVKD. This CDR3 region has 13 residues. The CDR3: CATTGTQADTQYF. Here the CDR3 DNA reads TGTGCCACCACCGGGACCCAGGCAGATACGCAGTATTTT.

This clonotype was seen repeatedly, ten times or more. The CDR3 DNA follows: TGTGCCAGCAGTTACCGGACGGGAAGTAATGAAAAACTGTTTTTT. This sequence encodes CASSYRTGSNEKLFF. V usage is TRBV6-6 and J usage is TRBJ1-4; no clear D gene. The germline V gene encodes CDR1 MNHNY and CDR2 SVGAGI (reference sequence). CDR3 length: 15 residues. Trimming stripped 2 bases from V and 4 bases from J, with 11 bases between.

The chain is built from TRBV5-1 and TRBJ2-1, with 11 bases lining up with TRBD2. V lost 4 bases, J lost 3 bases, and 6 bases stayed unmatched. In germline, CDR1 is SGHRS, CDR2 YFSETQ. The CDR3 extends over 16 amino acids. CDR3 sequence (DNA): TGCGCCAGCAGCGCGGCGACTAGCGGGGACTACAATGAGCAGTTCTTC. Encoded protein: CASSAATSGDYNEQFF.

In this sample, this clonotype turned up many times. The chain joins TRBV5-1 to TRBJ2-1, with 9 bases that match TRBD2. Germline V gene sequence: CDR1 SGHRS, CDR2 YFSETQ. The CDR3 contains 15 residues. The V and J ends lost 6 bases and 5 bases, in that order; junction bases with no gene match: 9. The chain's CDR3 is CASNYLAGEDNEQFF. The CDR3 DNA is TGCGCCAGCAACTACTTAGCGGGAGAGGACAATGAGCAGTTCTTC.

The table lists this clonotype with a few counts. This chain uses TRBV6-1 with TRBJ1-2; D is undetermined. Germline CDR1 is MNHNS and CDR2 is SASEGT. Trimming removed 9 bases from V and 3 bases from J, with 14 bases in between. CDR3 length: 13 residues. This CDR3 reads CASRQVSYYGYTF. The CDR3 DNA sequence: TGTGCCAGTAGACAAGTCTCTTACTATGGCTACACCTTC.

In this sample, this clonotype turned up many times. The genes are TRBV29-1 and TRBJ2-7; D tentatively fits TRBD1 or TRBD2 (5 bases each). CDR1 and CDR2 (germline): SQVTM, ANQGSEA. CDR3 size: 13 residues. The ends were cut back, 6 bases at V and 6 bases at J, with 18 bases in the middle. Written as DNA, the CDR3 is TGCAGCGTAATGGGACCTGCCGACTCCGAGCAGTACTTC. This encodes CSVMGPADSEQYF.

There are many counts of this clonotype. The chain has TRBV27 and TRBJ2-1; 13 nucleotides agree with TRBD2. Germline assignment: CDR1 MNHEY and CDR2 SMNVEV (reference sequence). The V and J ends lost 4 bases and 0 bases, in that order; junction bases with no gene match: 6. This CDR3 has 18 amino acids. CDR3 DNA sequence: TGTGCCAGCAGTTCGGGACTAGCGGGACCGGGCTCCTACAATGAGCAGTTCTTC. This codes for CASSSGLAGPGSYNEQFF.

This clonotype showed up many times. The chain employs TRBV20-1 and TRBJ2-1; 10 nucleotides line up with TRBD2. Per the germline V gene, CDR1 is DFQATT and CDR2 is SNEGSKA (reference sequence). There are 15 residues in the CDR3. J gave up 7 bases and V 4 bases, and 10 bases lay outside the gene matches. The CDR3 here is CSATPASGSLNEQFF. DNA of the CDR3: TGCAGTGCTACCCCGGCTAGCGGGAGTTTAAATGAGCAGTTCTTC.

This clonotype came up a few times. The chain employs TRBV19 and TRBJ2-1; unclear D gene. This CDR3 contains 14 residues. Trimming removed 5 bases from V and 2 bases from J, with 10 bases in between. Germline V CDR1 and CDR2: LNHDA, SQIVND (reference sequence). CDR3 DNA: TGTGCCAGTAGTTCCCGCCCCACCTACAATGAGCAGTTCTTC. Protein product: CASSSRPTYNEQFF.

This clonotype has a count of ten or more. The chain has TRBV6-1 and TRBJ2-7; 7 bases fit TRBD2. The germline gives CDR1 MNHNS, CDR2 SASEGT. The CDR3 sequence is 13 residues long. The trim removed 6 bases at V and 4 bases at J, leaving 6 bases unmatched. The CDR3 spells CASRIGGTYEQYF. Written as DNA, the CDR3 is TGTGCCAGCAGGATCGGGGGGACGTACGAGCAGTACTTC.

This clonotype came up many times. This chain links TRBV6-1 with TRBJ1-1, with no clear D. The V gene's germline CDR1 is MNHNS and CDR2 SASEGT. The CDR3 runs 16 residues. V was clipped by 6 bases and J by 0 bases, with 17 bases between them. This CDR3 is CASRVTTAIMNTEAFF. Written as DNA, the CDR3 is TGTGCCAGCAGGGTGACAACCGCAATAATGAACACTGAAGCTTTCTTT.

In its sample, this clonotype was seen a few times. The CDR3 sequence: CASSSPGQGGYEQYF. In DNA form, the CDR3 reads TGTGCCAGCAGTTCCCCCGGACAGGGGGGCTACGAGCAGTACTTC. V gene TRBV27 combines with J gene TRBJ2-7; 10 bases match TRBD1. With 4 bases clipped from V and 3 bases from J, the junction kept 6 bases outside the gene matches. The CDR3 covers 15 residues. Germline V gene sequence: CDR1 MNHEY, CDR2 SMNVEV (reference sequence).